Below are 32 T cell receptor beta chains sequenced from a single sample in a study of beta chain features in type 1 diabetes. Expressed TCRB transcripts were sequenced because the isolated RNA had all been reverse transcribed beforehand. TCRdb's copy holds only in-frame clones and misses some; the assay was immunoSEQ multiplex PCR. Seen here are 970,000 or so clones, under 20% observed once, and the top ten hold around 0.02%. The sequenced sample was naive CD4+ T cells from blood. The receptors originated from a woman aged 18-30 years in good health.

The rearrangement links TRBV9 to TRBJ2-1, with no clear D. CDR1 and CDR2 (germline): SGDLS, YYNGEE. CDR3 length: 15 residues. V shed 0 bases and J shed 7 bases, with 14 bases lying between them. The CDR3 bases are TGTGCCAGCAGCGTAGATTGGTACTTAACGAATGAGCAGTTCTTC. It yields the protein CASSVDWYLTNEQFF.

Ten or more counts support this clone. This chain uses TRBV21-1 with TRBJ2-3. TRBV21-1 is described as a pseudogene. The length of the CDR3 is 12 residues. The CDR3 DNA is TGTGCCAGCAGCAAGGGCACAGATACGCAGTATTTT. Its protein is CASSKGTDTQYF.

The V call is TRBV7-2, the J call TRBJ2-1; D not certain. The germline gives CDR1 SGHTA, CDR2 FQGNSA. Trimming shortened V by 1 base and J by 5 bases, and 12 bases separated the two germline ends. This CDR3 contains 15 residues. CDR3 protein: CASSLGSMLDNEQFF. DNA of the CDR3: TGTGCCAGCAGCTTAGGCTCCATGCTGGACAATGAGCAGTTCTTC.

A few counts support this clone. The V and J genes are TRBV5-6 and TRBJ1-1; D not certain. CDR1 is SGHDT and CDR2 is YYEEEE in the germline V gene. The V end was cut by 4 bases, the J end by 8 bases, with 9 bases between. CDR3 length: 11 amino acids. The CDR3 nucleotides read TGTGCCAGCAGCCTAAGACGGGAAGCTTTCTTT. Amino acids: CASSLRREAFF.

This chain joins TRBV6-1 and TRBJ2-6; D is unresolved. V lost 5 bases and J lost 7, with 9 bases in between. The CDR3 runs to 13 residues. Germline assignment: CDR1 MNHNS and CDR2 SASEGT. The CDR3 protein is CASSFSFANVLTF. Here the CDR3 DNA reads TGTGCCAGCAGTTTTTCCTTTGCCAACGTCCTGACTTTC.

This rearrangement joins TRBV7-6 to TRBJ1-1; D possibly corresponds to TRBD1 (6 bases). There are 16 residues in the CDR3. Germline V gene sequence: CDR1 SGHVS, CDR2 FNYEAQ. Trimming stripped 8 bases from V and 2 bases from J, with 21 bases between. The CDR3 region has the DNA TGTGCCAGCTCGGGGCTGGCGGGCAGGGGTAACACTGAAGCTTTCTTT. Protein product: CASSGLAGRGNTEAFF.

This clone was counted a few times. V and J are TRBV10-3 and TRBJ1-1; 8 nucleotides line up with TRBD1. Germline CDR1 reads ENHRY; CDR2 reads SYGVKD. The trim removed 2 bases at V and 1 base at J, leaving 6 bases unmatched. The length of the CDR3 is 16 residues. The CDR3 sequence: CAISERSGGANTEAFF. The CDR3 DNA reads as TGTGCCATCAGTGAGCGATCAGGGGGCGCGAACACTGAAGCTTTCTTT.

The J gene is TRBJ2-3, the V gene TRBV2; D is unclear. Between the trimmed V and J ends, which lost 6 bases and 4 bases, there was a span of 11 bases. Germline V lookup: CDR1 SNHLY, CDR2 FYNNEI. The CDR3 sequence is 13 residues long. As DNA, the CDR3 is TGTGCCAGCAGGGGTGGGATGGCAGATACGCAGTATTTT. It is translated as CASRGGMADTQYF.

The rearrangement joins TRBV9 to TRBJ2-5; unclear D gene. Trimming left V 0 bases short and J 2 bases short, with 8 bases between. Germline lookup yields CDR1 SGDLS and CDR2 YYNGEE. The CDR3 is 14 amino acids. In nucleotides, the CDR3 is TGTGCCAGCAGCGTAGCTCCTGCGCAAGAGACCCAGTACTTC. It codes for CASSVAPAQETQYF.

In this sample, this clone turned up a few times. The genes are TRBV5-1 and TRBJ1-1; 8 positions match TRBD1. V was clipped by 4 bases and J by 11 bases; unmatched bases: 13. Looked up from germline, CDR1 is SGHRS and CDR2 is YFSETQ. This CDR3 comprises 14 residues. The CDR3 sequence is CASSLPRTGTEAFF. CDR3 sequence (DNA): TGCGCCAGCAGCCTTCCGAGGACAGGGACGGAGGCTTTCTTT.

The chain links TRBV9 to TRBJ2-1, with D perhaps TRBD2 (6 bases). Trimming shortened V by 3 bases and J by 8 bases, and 21 bases separated the two germline ends. This CDR3 contains 16 residues. CDR1 SGDLS and CDR2 YYNGEE come from the germline V gene. The CDR3 here is CASSATPGLARDEQFF. In nucleotides, the CDR3 is TGTGCCAGCAGCGCAACCCCGGGACTGGCGCGAGATGAGCAGTTCTTC. Filled out from reference TRBV9 and TRBJ2-1, the complete variable domain reads DSGVTQTPKHLITATGQRVTLRCSPRSGDLSVYWYQQSLDQGLQFLIQYYNGEERAKGNILERFSAQQFPDLHSELNLSSLELGDSALYFCASSATPGLARDEQFFGPGTRLTVL.

The chain carries TRBV5-4 and TRBJ1-2, with 10 bases that match TRBD1. The CDR3 length is 15 residues. Trimming at V came to 4 bases and at J to 5 bases, leaving 8 bases not matched to a gene. CDR1 SGHNT and CDR2 YYREEE come from the germline V gene (reference sequence). This CDR3 is CASSTGTGEGYGYTF. DNA of the CDR3: TGTGCCAGCAGCACCGGGACAGGGGAGGGGTATGGCTACACCTTC.

The chain combines TRBV7-2 with TRBJ2-1; no reliable D call. Germline CDR1 is SGHTA and CDR2 is FQGNSA. Trimming shortened V by 0 bases and J by 6 bases, and 6 bases separated the two germline ends. The CDR3 is 13 residues long. The CDR3 nucleotides are TGTGCCAGCAGCTTAGCGGGCTTCAATGAGCAGTTCTTC. Its translation is CASSLAGFNEQFF.

This clone was counted only a few times. The chain joins TRBV7-2 to TRBJ2-1; 9 bases align to TRBD1. This CDR3 is built from 14 residues. CDR1 is SGHTA and CDR2 is FQGNSA in the germline V gene. Trimming cost V 5 bases and J 6 bases; bases outside gene matches: 5. CDR3 loop: CASSPGQGFNEQFF. DNA of the CDR3: TGTGCCAGCAGCCCGGGACAGGGCTTCAATGAGCAGTTCTTC.

This sequence joins TRBV14 and TRBJ1-2; D ambiguous. CDR3 length: 11 amino acids. The germline CDR1 and CDR2 sequences are SGHDN and FVKESK. V dropped 2 bases and J dropped 8 bases, with 6 bases sitting between them. The CDR3 protein is CASSQFGGYTF. DNA of the CDR3: TGTGCCAGCAGCCAATTCGGGGGCTACACCTTC.

The gene calls are TRBV5-6 and TRBJ1-2, with D tentatively TRBD1 (5 bases). The CDR3 runs 13 residues. The ends were cut back, 1 base at V and 4 bases at J, with 8 bases in the middle. From germline, CDR1 is SGHDT and CDR2 YYEEEE. The CDR3 loop is CASSLKGSYGYTF. The DNA of the CDR3 is TGTGCCAGCAGCTTGAAGGGGAGCTATGGCTACACCTTC.

The chain combines TRBV6-4 with TRBJ1-2; possibly TRBD1 for D (5 bases). V lost 0 bases and J lost 7, with 12 bases in between. This CDR3 region has 14 residues. Germline CDR1 is MRHNA and CDR2 is SNTAGT. Here the CDR3 DNA reads TGTGCCAGCAGTGACTCGCCCAGGGCAAGTGGCTACACCTTC. Its translation: CASSDSPRASGYTF.

This clone turned up a few times. The chain joins TRBV4-3 to TRBJ2-1, with D tentatively TRBD1 or TRBD2 (5 bases each). Trimming removed 0 bases at V and 8 bases at J, with 11 bases between. Germline values: CDR1 LGHNA, CDR2 YSLEER. The CDR3 is 14 residues long. The CDR3 coding sequence is TGCGCCAGCAGCCAAGAATTCCTGGGGGATGAGCAGTTCTTC. It is translated as CASSQEFLGDEQFF.

The chain is built from TRBV4-3 and TRBJ2-1, with D tentatively TRBD2 (6 bases). Germline assignment: CDR1 LGHNA and CDR2 YSLEER. V shed 2 bases and J shed 6 bases, with 23 bases lying between them. This CDR3 spans 18 amino acids. The CDR3 DNA is TGCGCCAGCAGCCAACGATCGCCCGTGGGGGGAGTGGGCAATGAGCAGTTCTTC. Its protein product is CASSQRSPVGGVGNEQFF.

This clone was seen only a few times. The chain couples TRBV27 to TRBJ2-3, with 7 bases that match TRBD2. V was pared by 3 bases and J by 3 bases, with 15 bases of the junction left unmatched. The CDR3 has 18 amino acids. Germline CDR1 is MNHEY and CDR2 is SMNVEV (reference sequence). CDR3 nucleotide sequence: TGTGCCAGCAGTTTCCGGCGGGAGAGGAAGAGTGGTACAGATACGCAGTATTTT. This translates into CASSFRRERKSGTDTQYF.

There are a few counts of this clone. The genes are TRBV7-3 and TRBJ2-5, with D perhaps being TRBD1 or TRBD2 (5 bases each). Trimming took off 5 bases at V and 7 bases at J, with 17 bases between the two ends. CDR1 and CDR2 (germline): SGHTA, FQGTGA. The CDR3 spans 14 residues. This CDR3 is CASSREGAYGTQYF. The CDR3 coding sequence is TGTGCCAGCAGCCGGGAAGGGGCGTATGGGACCCAGTACTTC.

V and J are TRBV9 and TRBJ1-3; 7 bases align to TRBD1. Germline CDR1 SGDLS, CDR2 YYNGEE. Germline trimming cut 0 bases from V and 0 bases from J; bases unmatched to any gene: 6. This CDR3 spans 17 amino acids. The CDR3 DNA is TGTGCCAGCAGCGTAGTACCCCGGGACAGCTCTGGAAACACCATATATTTT. As protein: CASSVVPRDSSGNTIYF.

This clone was counted only a few times. V usage is TRBV6-1 and J usage is TRBJ2-7, with D possibly TRBD1 on 6 matching bases. The CDR3 is made up of 14 amino acids. Per the germline V gene, CDR1 is MNHNS and CDR2 is SASEGT. V lost 0 bases to trimming and J lost 7 bases, with 13 bases between them. For the CDR3, the DNA is TGTGCCAGCAGTGAAGCGGTCGGACAGAGGGAGCAGTACTTC. This codes for CASSEAVGQREQYF.

V and J are TRBV28 and TRBJ1-1, with D possibly matching TRBD1 (6 bases). The CDR3 totals 16 residues. V shed 4 bases and J shed 1 base, with 16 bases lying between them. CDR1 MDHEN and CDR2 SYDVKM come from the germline V gene. CDR3 coding DNA: TGTGCCAGCAGTTCAACACTGGGACAACCGAACACTGAAGCTTTCTTT. Its protein product is CASSSTLGQPNTEAFF.

This clone has just a few counts. The chain is built from TRBV14 and TRBJ2-2; D possibly uses TRBD1 or TRBD2 (5 bases each). Germline CDR1 reads SGHDN; CDR2 reads FVKESK. CDR3 length equals 18 residues. Trimming stripped 3 bases from V and 2 bases from J, with 19 bases between. The CDR3 DNA follows: TGTGCCAGCAGCCATATACGAAACCGGGACCTTAACACCGGGGAGCTGTTTTTT. Its protein product is CASSHIRNRDLNTGELFF.

This clone was seen only a few times. V gene TRBV7-9 combines with J gene TRBJ2-7; 14 nucleotides line up with TRBD2. This CDR3 has 19 amino acids. J was trimmed by 1 base and V by 5 bases; bases with no gene match: 13. Germline assignment: CDR1 SEHNR and CDR2 FQNEAQ (reference sequence). The CDR3 DNA reads TGTGCCAGCAGCCTATTACCGGGACTAGCGGGAGATATGTCCTACGAGCAGTACTTC. It is translated as CASSLLPGLAGDMSYEQYF.

This clone appeared a few times. This rearrangement joins TRBV7-2 to TRBJ2-2; D possibly corresponds to TRBD2 (5 bases). Deletions cut 2 bases from V and 6 bases from J, with 13 bases between. Looked up from germline, CDR1 is SGHTA and CDR2 is FQGNSA. The CDR3 has 15 amino acids. The CDR3 loop reads CASSLRGSLPGELFF. DNA for the CDR3: TGTGCCAGCAGCTTACGGGGTAGCTTGCCCGGGGAGCTGTTTTTT.

Only a few counts were recorded for this clone. The chain carries TRBV10-1 and TRBJ2-7; 11 nucleotides line up with TRBD2. The germline gives CDR1 WNHNN, CDR2 SYGVQD (reference sequence). V was clipped by 5 bases and J by 1 base; unmatched bases: 1. This CDR3 contains 14 residues. CDR3 sequence: CASSSSGGSYEQYF. The CDR3 DNA reads TGCGCCAGCAGTTCTAGCGGGGGGTCCTACGAGCAGTACTTC.

The V and J genes are TRBV18 and TRBJ2-7, with 10 bases that match TRBD2. Per the germline V gene, CDR1 is KGHSH and CDR2 is LQKENI. CDR3 length equals 15 residues. The junction had 7 bases not matched to a gene; V was cut back by 6 bases and J by 2 bases. CDR3 region: CASSTAGLAAYEQYF. The CDR3 nucleotides read TGTGCCAGCTCTACCGCCGGACTAGCGGCCTACGAGCAGTACTTC.

The CDR3 DNA reads TGCGCCAGCAGCCCGGCCGGGGGAGGGGCAAGGGGAGATACGCAGTATTTT. This encodes CASSPAGGGARGDTQYF. This chain links TRBV5-1 with TRBJ2-3; 7 bases map to TRBD2. Trimming cost V 4 bases and J 5 bases; bases outside gene matches: 16. Germline CDR1 reads SGHRS; CDR2 reads YFSETQ. The CDR3 totals 17 residues.

CDR3 DNA: TGCAGCGTTGCCGTACAGGGGCGGGGCACTGAAGCTTTCTTT. This translates into CSVAVQGRGTEAFF. This sequence joins TRBV29-1 and TRBJ1-1; 7 bases map to TRBD1. Germline-derived CDR1 and CDR2 are SQVTM and ANQGSEA. The CDR3 totals 14 residues. J was trimmed by 4 bases and V by 4 bases; bases with no gene match: 9.

The chain has TRBV6-1 and TRBJ2-7, with D tentatively TRBD2 (6 bases). V was clipped by 4 bases and J by 2 bases, with 9 bases between them. The CDR3 contains 13 residues. Germline CDR1 MNHNS, CDR2 SASEGT. For the CDR3, the DNA is TGTGCCAGCAGTGTAACGGGGGCCTACGAGCAGTACTTC. Residues: CASSVTGAYEQYF.